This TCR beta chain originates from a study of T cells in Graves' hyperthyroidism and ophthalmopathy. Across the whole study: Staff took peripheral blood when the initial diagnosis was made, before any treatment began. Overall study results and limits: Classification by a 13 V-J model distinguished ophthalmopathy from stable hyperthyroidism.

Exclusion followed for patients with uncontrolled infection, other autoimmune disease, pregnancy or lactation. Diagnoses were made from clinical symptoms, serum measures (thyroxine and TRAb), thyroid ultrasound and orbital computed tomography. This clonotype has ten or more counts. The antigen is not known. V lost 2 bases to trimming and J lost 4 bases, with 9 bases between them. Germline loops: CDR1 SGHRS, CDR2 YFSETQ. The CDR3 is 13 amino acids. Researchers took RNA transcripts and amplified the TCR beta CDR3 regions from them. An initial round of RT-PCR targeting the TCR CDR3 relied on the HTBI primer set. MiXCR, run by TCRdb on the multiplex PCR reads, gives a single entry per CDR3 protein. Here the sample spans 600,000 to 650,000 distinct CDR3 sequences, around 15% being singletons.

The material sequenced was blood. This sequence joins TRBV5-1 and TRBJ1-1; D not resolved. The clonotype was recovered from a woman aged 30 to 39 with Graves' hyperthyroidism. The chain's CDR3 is CASSFRWRTEAFF. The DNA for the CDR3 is TGCGCCAGCAGCTTCCGGTGGCGCACTGAAGCTTTCTTT. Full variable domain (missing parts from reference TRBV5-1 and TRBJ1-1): KAGVTQTPRYLIKTRGQQVTLSCSPISGHRSVSWYQQTPGQGLQFLFEYFSETQRNKGNFPGRFSGRQFSNSRSEMNVSTLELGDSALYLCASSFRWRTEAFFGQGTRLTVV.